Following are 11 T cell receptor beta chains from one sample sequenced in a study of blood T cell repertoires in COVID-19. Clones were sequenced by immunoSEQ multiplex PCR, and TCRdb holds only the in-frame ones, with some missing. The sample shows about 160,000 clones, approximately 78% of them seen only once. The sequenced sample was peripheral blood. The origin of the receptors is a human donor in a cohort sampled during active COVID-19.

The rearrangement joins TRBV6-5 to TRBJ1-5; D gene uncertain. V was cut by 7 bases and J by 3 bases, with 10 bases left in between. CDR3 length: 13 residues. CDR1 is MNHEY and CDR2 is SVGAGI in the germline V gene. CDR3 amino acids: CASKEVPNQPQHF. As DNA, the CDR3 is TGTGCCAGCAAGGAGGTTCCCAATCAGCCCCAGCATTTT.

The chain joins TRBV5-5 to TRBJ1-5; TRBD1 is a possible D gene (5 bases). Trimming left V 5 bases short and J 7 bases short, with 16 bases between. The CDR3 is made up of 14 amino acids. Germline CDR1 SGHKS, CDR2 YYEKEE (reference sequence). This CDR3 reads CASSPWGRGQPQHF. In DNA, the CDR3 is TGTGCCAGCAGTCCATGGGGAAGGGGCCAGCCCCAGCATTTT.

This chain uses TRBV27 with TRBJ2-1; the match to TRBD2 covers 7 bases. Germline V gene sequence: CDR1 MNHEY, CDR2 SMNVEV (reference sequence). Trimming cost V 10 bases and J 5 bases; bases outside gene matches: 8. The CDR3 consists of 13 residues. CDR3 in DNA: TGTGCCACCCTTAGGCTAGCGGACAATGAGCAGTTCTTC. It codes for CATLRLADNEQFF.

The gene calls are TRBV3-1 (or the pseudogene TRBV3-2) and TRBJ1-1, with 9 positions matching TRBD1. Germline V CDR1 and CDR2: LGHDT, YNNKEL (reference sequence). V shed 1 base and J 0 bases; nucleotides not matched to a gene: 9. CDR3 length: 18 amino acids. CDR3 coding DNA: TGTGCCAGCAGCCAAGGGACCGGGACAGGGAGACTGAACACTGAAGCTTTCTTT. Residues: CASSQGTGTGRLNTEAFF.

This rearrangement joins TRBV24-1 to TRBJ1-2, with 8 bases that match TRBD1. There are 12 residues in the CDR3. Germline assignment: CDR1 KGHDR and CDR2 SFDVKD. After removal of 8 bases from V and 8 bases from J, the junction contained 6 bases not matched to a gene. The CDR3 nucleotides read TGTGCCACCACCGCAACAGGGGGAGGCTACACCTTC. Encoded protein: CATTATGGGYTF.

The V and J genes are TRBV6-2 or TRBV6-3 and TRBJ2-7, with TRBD2 matching 7 bases. CDR1 and CDR2 from the germline V gene are MNHEY and SVGEGT. Trimming took 2 bases from V and 6 from J; bases not matched to a gene: 7. This CDR3 contains 14 residues. The CDR3 DNA sequence: TGTGCCAGCAGTTACGGGGCGGGAGCAAGCGAGCAGTACTTC. It codes for CASSYGAGASEQYF.

The chain combines TRBV27 with TRBJ1-2; TRBD1 might be the D (6 bases). V was pared by 3 bases and J by 4 bases, with 9 bases between. This CDR3 is 13 amino acids long. Germline V lookup: CDR1 MNHEY, CDR2 SMNVEV (reference sequence). CDR3 DNA sequence: TGTGCCAGCAGTTTCAGGGGCAGCTATGGCTACACCTTC. Translated: CASSFRGSYGYTF.

The chain couples TRBV10-2 to TRBJ2-3; D unresolved. This CDR3 has 11 amino acids. CDR1 and CDR2 from the germline V gene are WSHSY and SAAADI. The V end was cut by 6 bases, the J end by 6 bases, with 7 bases between. CDR3 sequence (DNA): TGCGCCAGCAGCGAGCCGGATACGCAGTATTTT. Amino acids: CASSEPDTQYF.

The rearrangement joins TRBV7-2 to TRBJ1-5; possible D gene TRBD1, 5 bases. The germline CDR1 and CDR2 sequences are SGHTA and FQGNSA. V was trimmed by 2 bases and J by 4 bases, leaving 9 bases between them. The length of the CDR3 is 14 residues. CDR3 DNA sequence: TGTGCCAGCAGCTTAACGGGGGGTAATCAGCCCCAGCATTTT. Protein: CASSLTGGNQPQHF.

This chain joins TRBV12-5 and TRBJ2-1; D is possibly TRBD2 (6 bases). This CDR3 spans 12 amino acids. Trimming took off 1 base at V and 12 bases at J, with 10 bases between the two ends. Germline V gene sequence: CDR1 LGHNT, CDR2 FRNRAP. The CDR3 region has the DNA TGTGCTAGTGGTTTGGGCGGGGACGCGCAGTTCTTC. This sequence encodes CASGLGGDAQFF.

This clone was seen only a few times. The chain uses TRBV3-1 (or the pseudogene TRBV3-2) and TRBJ2-3, with D possibly matching TRBD2 (6 bases). Trimming left V 4 bases short and J 5 bases short, with 13 bases between. CDR3 length: 14 amino acids. Germline CDR1 LGHDT, CDR2 YNNKEL (reference sequence). CDR3: CASSPGRGGDTQYF. The CDR3 DNA sequence: TGTGCCAGCAGCCCGGGAAGGGGAGGAGATACGCAGTATTTT.